This T cell receptor beta chain came from a study of blood T cells in healthy people across ages. Study overall: Capture by template switching was about one barcoded beta molecule per two T cells.

Trimming removed 4 bases at V and 0 bases at J, with 7 bases between. The CDR3 loop spans 14 amino acids. Germline-derived CDR1 and CDR2 are SGHKS and YYEKEE (reference sequence). A second PCR, run for about 6 to 12 cycles, used a sample-barcoded 5' primer plus a J-beta primer mix. TCRdb redid the calling of the 5' RACE reads with MiXCR, one entry per CDR3 protein. This table has approximately 1,100,000 distinct CDR3 sequences, around 45% appearing once. This sequence joins TRBV5-5 and TRBJ2-2, with D uncertain. The specimen sequenced was blood. This clonotype was obtained from a woman aged 60 to 75 in good health. CDR3 nucleotides: TGTGCCAGCAGCAGTGACACGAACACCGGGGAGCTGTTTTTT. This translates into CASSSDTNTGELFF.